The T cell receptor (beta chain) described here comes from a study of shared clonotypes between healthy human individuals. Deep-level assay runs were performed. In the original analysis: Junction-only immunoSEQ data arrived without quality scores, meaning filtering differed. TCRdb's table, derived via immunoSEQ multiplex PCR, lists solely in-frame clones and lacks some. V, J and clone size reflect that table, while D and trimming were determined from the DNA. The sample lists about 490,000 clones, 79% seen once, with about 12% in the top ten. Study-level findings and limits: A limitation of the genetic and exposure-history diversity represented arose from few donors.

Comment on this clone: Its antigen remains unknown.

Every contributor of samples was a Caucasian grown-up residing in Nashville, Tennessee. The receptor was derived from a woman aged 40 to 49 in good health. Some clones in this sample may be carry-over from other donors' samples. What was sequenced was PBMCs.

CDR3 DNA sequence: TGTGCCAGCAGTCCGAGCTCGGTCGGAATCAACAATGAGCAGTTCTTC. Protein product: CASSPSSVGINNEQFF. This rearrangement joins TRBV27 to TRBJ2-1, with no clear D. The germline V and J ends were trimmed by 5 bases and 5 bases, with 19 bases remaining between them. This CDR3 comprises 16 residues. CDR1 MNHEY and CDR2 SMNVEV come from the germline V gene (reference sequence).